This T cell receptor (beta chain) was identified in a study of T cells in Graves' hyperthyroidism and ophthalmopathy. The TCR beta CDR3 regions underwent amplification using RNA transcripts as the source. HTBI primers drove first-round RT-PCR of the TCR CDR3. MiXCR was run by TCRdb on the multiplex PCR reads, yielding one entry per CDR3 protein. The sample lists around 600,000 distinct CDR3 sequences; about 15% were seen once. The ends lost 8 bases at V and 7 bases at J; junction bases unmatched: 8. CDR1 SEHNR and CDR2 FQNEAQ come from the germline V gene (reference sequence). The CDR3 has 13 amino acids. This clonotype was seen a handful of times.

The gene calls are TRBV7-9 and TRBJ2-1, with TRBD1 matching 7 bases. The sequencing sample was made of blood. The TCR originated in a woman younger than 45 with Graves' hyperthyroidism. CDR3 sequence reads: CASHDARGNEQFF. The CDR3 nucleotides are TGTGCCAGCCACGACGCCAGGGGGAATGAGCAGTTCTTC.